The sequence of this T cell receptor (beta chain) was determined in a study of monozygotic twins with inflammatory bowel disease. The germline V gene encodes CDR1 SGHAT and CDR2 FQNNGV. The CDR3 loop spans 16 amino acids. For this clonotype: The antigen is undetermined.

Every TCR library consumed approximately 3,500 ng of total RNA. Researchers ran eight separate cDNA reactions for each sample. TCRdb re-analyzed the 5' RACE reads; it lists each CDR3 protein once, without DNA. In all, the sample yields 200,000 to 250,000 distinct CDR3 sequences. Regarding the study as a whole: Background noise in patient repertoires may stem from differing immunosuppressive treatments.

The chain joins TRBV11-2 to TRBJ2-2; TCRdb outputs TRBD2, but without DNA this stays unchecked. The sample comprised blood. The receptor's source is a human donor with ulcerative colitis or Crohn's disease, or a healthy co-twin of an affected twin (not recorded which). The CDR3 loop reads CASSLRTSGGAGELFF.